Listed below are T cell receptor beta chains from one sample, sequenced in a study of blood T cells in healthy people across ages. In TCRdb, the 5' RACE reads were re-called with MiXCR into one record per CDR3 protein. The sample has about 1,500,000 distinct CDR3 sequences, about 43% seen once. Sequencing was done on a sample of blood. These receptors all stem from a woman younger than 30 in good health. Each CDR3 is given with its conserved first and last residue. Fields, in order: V gene, CDR3 length, D gene, clone size, J gene, CDR3 DNA, CDR3 protein. The D gene is left open where the match is weak. A row's size may be missing; if present it is once, few, many or a size class.

TRBV6-5	15	NA	NA	TRBJ2-7	TGTGCCAGCAGTTACTCTTTTAGGGGCGCGGGCGAGCAGTACTTC	CASSYSFRGAGEQYF
TRBV6-5	15	TRBD2	NA	TRBJ2-3	TGTGCCAGCAGTCGAGCGGGGGGGAACGCAGATACGCAGTATTTT	CASSRAGGNADTQYF
TRBV6-1	12	NA	few	TRBJ2-7	TGTGCCAGCACCTCTAGCGCTCGCGAGCAGTACTTC	CASTSSAREQYF
TRBV11-2	16	TRBD2	NA	TRBJ2-5	TGTGCCAGCAGCCGACTAGCCCCTAGCGGGGCGGAGACCCAGTACTTC	CASSRLAPSGAETQYF
TRBV7-2	13	NA	many	TRBJ2-3	TGTGCCAGCAGCCCATGGAACACAGATACGCAGTATTTT	CASSPWNTDTQYF
TRBV20-1	10	NA	few	TRBJ2-3	TGCAGTGCTAGCTCTCCTACGCAGTATTTT	CSASSPTQYF
TRBV3-1	14	TRBD2	NA	TRBJ2-5	TGTGCCAGCAGCCAAGGGGTAGCGGGGGATCCCCAGTACTTC	CASSQGVAGDPQYF
TRBV5-1	16	TRBD2	NA	TRBJ2-3	TGCGCCAGCAGGCCTGGTACCGGGGGGAGCACAGATACGCAGTATTTT	CASRPGTGGSTDTQYF
TRBV29-1	11	NA	few	TRBJ1-2	TGCAGCGGGGAATTTAACTATGGCTACACCTTC	CSGEFNYGYTF
TRBV11-1	16	TRBD2	few	TRBJ2-1	TGTGCCAGCAGCGCTCAGCCGGGACTAGCTCCGAATGAGCAGTTCTTC	CASSAQPGLAPNEQFF
TRBV6-4	14	NA	few	TRBJ1-5	TGTGCCAGCAGTGACTCCTATGGTGGCCAGCCCCAGCATTTT	CASSDSYGGQPQHF
TRBV29-1	14	NA	many	TRBJ2-7	TGCAGCGTTGGCACCGGGACCCCCATATACGAGCAGTACTTC	CSVGTGTPIYEQYF
TRBV6-6	15	NA	NA	TRBJ1-6	TGTGCCAGCAGTTATATTGAAGAATGGGATTCACCCCTCCACTTT	CASSYIEEWDSPLHF
TRBV7-9	15	NA	NA	TRBJ2-7	TGTGCCAGCAGCCCAAGACCAGGGATAGCCTACGAGCAGTACTTC	CASSPRPGIAYEQYF
TRBV4-1	17	TRBD2	few	TRBJ2-3	TGCGCCAGCAGCCTTGGAAGGGAGCGGGGGCTCACAGATACGCAGTATTTT	CASSLGRERGLTDTQYF
TRBV29-1	14	TRBD2	NA	TRBJ2-2	TGCAGCGTAAGGACTAGCGGGGGTACCGGGGAGCTGTTTTTT	CSVRTSGGTGELFF
TRBV12-3/TRBV12-4	13	NA	NA	TRBJ2-7	TGTGCCAGCAGTGGACGGACCGAGGGCGAGCAGTACTTC	CASSGRTEGEQYF
TRBV7-9	17	TRBD2	NA	TRBJ2-3	TGTGCCAGCAGCTCCTACGTGACTAGCGGGAGAGCGGATACGCAGTATTTT	CASSSYVTSGRADTQYF
TRBV10-3	17	TRBD2	NA	TRBJ2-5	TGTGCCATCAAAGGGACTAGCGGGAGGACCCGCGAAGAGACCCAGTACTTC	CAIKGTSGRTREETQYF
TRBV6-5	14	NA	NA	TRBJ2-1	TGTGCCAGCAGTTGGACTACCCGTGGCAATGAGCAGTTCTTC	CASSWTTRGNEQFF
TRBV5-1	13	NA	NA	TRBJ1-4	TGCGCCAGCCGAACCGGGTCCCTGGAAAAACTGTTTTTT	CASRTGSLEKLFF
TRBV27	14	NA	NA	TRBJ2-7	TGTGCCAGCAGTTTATCCGGGGCAGACTACGAGCAGTACTTC	CASSLSGADYEQYF
TRBV28	14	NA	NA	TRBJ2-5	TGTGCCAGCAGTCCCCATAGCGGTCAAGAGACCCAGTACTTC	CASSPHSGQETQYF
TRBV14	16	TRBD2	few	TRBJ2-3	TGTGCCAGCAGCCATCTTCTAGCGGGAGGGCGTGATACGCAGTATTTT	CASSHLLAGGRDTQYF
TRBV3-1	16	TRBD2	NA	TRBJ2-2	TGTGCCAGCAGCCAAGAGACTAGCCGAGACACCGGGGAGCTGTTTTTT	CASSQETSRDTGELFF